This paragraph reports one T cell receptor (beta chain). These data belong to a study of blood T cell repertoires in COVID-19. Study-level information: Nucleic acid was either cDNA or gDNA, and it came from T cells, B-cell-depleted T cells, or PBMCs.

Method: immunoSEQ multiplex PCR; TCRdb's copy keeps in-frame clones and lacks some. Of 150,000 to 200,000 clones listed, around four fifths are singletons. Between the trimmed V and J ends, which lost 3 bases and 2 bases, there was a span of 7 bases. The germline V gene has CDR1 SGHTA and CDR2 FQGTGA. The CDR3 extends over 13 amino acids. The gene calls are TRBV7-3 and TRBJ1-1, with D possibly TRBD1 on 5 matching bases. This clonotype was sampled from a woman aged 50 to 60 in a cohort exposed to, infected with or recovered from COVID-19 (not recorded which). Sequencing used PBMCs or T cells enriched from blood (not recorded which). The CDR3 DNA reads TGTGCCAGCAGCTTGCAGGGAAACACTGAAGCTTTCTTT. This translates into CASSLQGNTEAFF.